These 13 T cell receptor beta chains came from one sample sequenced in a study of CD8+ T cells in alopecia areata. As to treatment: oral pan-JAK inhibitor, 5-10 mg twice daily. cDNA prepared by RNA extraction and subsequent reverse transcription served as the template for sequencing. TCRdb keeps only in-frame clones here, not all; method: immunoSEQ multiplex PCR. The data show 150,000 to 200,000 clones, with more than 55% seen just once and less than 3.5% held by the top ten. The starting material was CD4+ T cells sorted from blood, obtained at week 4, from a patient treated with tofacitinib. The receptors shown here come from a human donor with alopecia areata.

The chain joins TRBV27 to TRBJ1-1, with D uncertain. CDR3 length: 15 amino acids. Between the trimmed V and J ends, which lost 6 bases and 3 bases, there was a span of 17 bases. The germline gives CDR1 MNHEY, CDR2 SMNVEV (reference sequence). The DNA of the CDR3 is TGTGCCAGCAGCAATCCTCCGGGCAGATACACTGAAGCTTTCTTT. This sequence encodes CASSNPPGRYTEAFF.

The V call is TRBV29-1, the J call TRBJ1-1, with 8 bases matching TRBD1. The CDR3 loop spans 14 amino acids. Germline lookup yields CDR1 SQVTM and CDR2 ANQGSEA. V was pared by 7 bases and J by 6 bases, with 13 bases of the junction left unmatched. The CDR3 DNA reads as TGCAGCGCCGGTCCGGACAGGGTTTTTGCTGAAGCTTTCTTT. Its translation is CSAGPDRVFAEAFF. Full variable domain (rest looked up from reference TRBV29-1 and TRBJ1-1): SAVISQKPSRDICQRGTSLTIQCQVDSQVTMMFWYRQQPGQSLTLIATANQGSEATYESGFVIDKFPISRPNLTFSTLTVSNMSPEDSSIYLCSAGPDRVFAEAFFGQGTRLTVV.

V gene TRBV5-1 combines with J gene TRBJ2-7; the match to TRBD1 covers 10 bases. From germline, CDR1 is SGHRS and CDR2 YFSETQ. With 3 bases clipped from V and 5 bases from J, the junction kept 5 bases outside the gene matches. The CDR3 contains 14 residues. CDR3 nucleotide sequence: TGCGCCAGCAGCTCCGGGACAGGGGTGCACGAGCAGTACTTC. Its protein is CASSSGTGVHEQYF.

This clone was counted ten times or more. The J gene is TRBJ2-1, the V gene TRBV19; D might be TRBD1 (5 bases). Germline V CDR1 and CDR2: LNHDA, SQIVND (reference sequence). The CDR3 consists of 15 residues. V was cut by 3 bases and J by 0 bases, with 9 bases left in between. The CDR3 protein is CASSIPGISYNEQFF. The CDR3 bases are TGTGCCAGTAGTATCCCAGGGATCTCCTACAATGAGCAGTTCTTC.

The rearrangement uses TRBV29-1 and TRBJ2-5, with 10 bases identical to TRBD1. Judging by the DNA end, TRBJ2-7 fits better; the J call may be wrong. Germline lookup yields CDR1 SQVTM and CDR2 ANQGSEA. The CDR3 extends over 13 amino acids. This CDR3 is CSVERDRGNEQYF. DNA of the CDR3: TGCAGCGTTGAGAGGGACAGGGGCAACGAGCAGTACTTC.

The J gene is TRBJ2-3, the V gene TRBV5-6; 8 bases are a match to TRBD1. Losses at the gene ends were 3 bases for V and 4 bases for J; bases not matched to a gene: 7. The CDR3 runs to 15 residues. Germline V gene data show CDR1 as SGHDT and CDR2 as YYEEEE. CDR3 in amino acids: CASSYGQGDADTQYF. CDR3 DNA sequence: TGTGCCAGCAGCTATGGACAGGGTGACGCAGATACGCAGTATTTT. The whole variable domain, filled in from reference TRBV5-6 and TRBJ2-3, reads DAGVTQSPTHLIKTRGQQVTLRCSPKSGHDTVSWYQQALGQGPQFIFQYYEEEERQRGNFPDRFSGHQFPNYSSELNVNALLLGDSALYLCASSYGQGDADTQYFGPGTRLTVL.

The V gene is TRBV4-1, the J gene TRBJ1-1, with D uncertain. Germline CDR1 and CDR2: MGHRA and YSYEKL. The CDR3 consists of 15 residues. Trimming took off 1 base at V and 5 bases at J, with 14 bases between the two ends. The CDR3 DNA follows: TGCGCCAGCAGCCAAGGGGAGGGATCGGGGACTGAAGCTTTCTTT. As protein: CASSQGEGSGTEAFF.

A single count supports this clone. The rearrangement uses TRBV29-1 and TRBJ2-1; D not certain. The V and J ends lost 7 bases and 10 bases respectively, with 17 bases between them. The V gene's germline CDR1 is SQVTM and CDR2 ANQGSEA. There are 12 residues in the CDR3. The CDR3 protein is CSAGPNSEEQFF. DNA for the CDR3: TGCAGCGCCGGGCCCAACAGTGAGGAGCAGTTCTTC.

The chain uses TRBV7-9 and TRBJ1-2; no firm D call. Per the germline V gene, CDR1 is SEHNR and CDR2 is FQNEAQ (reference sequence). The CDR3 totals 11 residues. The V end was cut by 2 bases, the J end by 7 bases, with 5 bases between. The CDR3 DNA reads TGTGCCAGCAGCTTACTTACTGGCTACACCTTC. Protein sequence: CASSLLTGYTF.

This rearrangement joins TRBV10-3 to TRBJ1-6; D unclear. The CDR3 covers 15 residues. With 1 base removed from V and 10 bases from J, the gap between germline ends came to 14 bases. Per germline, CDR1 ENHRY and CDR2 SYGVKD. The CDR3 sequence: CAISEYEGRSSPLHF. The CDR3 DNA sequence: TGTGCCATCAGTGAGTATGAAGGGAGAAGCTCACCCCTCCACTTT.

This clone has only a few counts. The chain combines TRBV27 with TRBJ2-5; weak D call: TRBD2 (5 bases). There are 17 residues in the CDR3. V was clipped by 4 bases and J by 3 bases, with 21 bases between them. Germline assignment: CDR1 MNHEY and CDR2 SMNVEV (reference sequence). The CDR3 coding sequence is TGTGCCAGCAGTTCCGTCCGGGTAGCGAGGTTCGAAGAGACCCAGTACTTC. Protein: CASSSVRVARFEETQYF.

This clone was detected only once. This rearrangement joins TRBV14 to TRBJ2-5, with a weak D call TRBD1 (5 bases). Germline loops: CDR1 SGHDN, CDR2 FVKESK. V was trimmed by 1 base and J by 3 bases, leaving 9 bases between them. The CDR3 covers 14 residues. For the CDR3, the DNA is TGTGCCAGCAGCCAAGGGCAGGGAAAAGAGACCCAGTACTTC. Residues: CASSQGQGKETQYF.

The chain couples TRBV6-5 to TRBJ2-2; D ambiguous. V lost 6 bases, J lost 5 bases, and 4 bases lay in between. Germline V gene sequence: CDR1 MNHEY, CDR2 SVGAGI. The CDR3 is 11 residues long. This CDR3 reads CASRKTGELFF. DNA of the CDR3: TGTGCCAGCAGGAAGACCGGGGAGCTGTTTTTT.